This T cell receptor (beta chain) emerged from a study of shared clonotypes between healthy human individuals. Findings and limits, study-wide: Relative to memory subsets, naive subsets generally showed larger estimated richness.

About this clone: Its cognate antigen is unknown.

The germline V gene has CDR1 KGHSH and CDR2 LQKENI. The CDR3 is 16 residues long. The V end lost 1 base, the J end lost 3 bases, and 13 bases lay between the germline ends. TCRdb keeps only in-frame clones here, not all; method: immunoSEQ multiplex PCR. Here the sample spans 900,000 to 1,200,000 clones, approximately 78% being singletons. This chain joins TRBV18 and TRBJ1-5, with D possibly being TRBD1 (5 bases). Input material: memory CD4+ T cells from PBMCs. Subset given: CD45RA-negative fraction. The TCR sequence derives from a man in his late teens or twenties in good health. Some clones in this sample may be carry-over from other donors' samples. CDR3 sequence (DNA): TGTGCCAGCTCACCACTGGGACGGGAAGCCAATCAGCCCCAGCATTTT. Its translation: CASSPLGREANQPQHF. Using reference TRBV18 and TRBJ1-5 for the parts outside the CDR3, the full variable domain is NAGVMQNPRHLVRRRGQEARLRCSPMKGHSHVYWYRQLPEEGLKFMVYLQKENIIDESGMPKERFSAEFPKEGPSILRIQQVVRGDSAAYFCASSPLGREANQPQHFGDGTRLSIL.